The 15 T cell receptor beta chains presented below share a single source sample, sequenced in a study of CD8 T cells in Susac syndrome. A quantity of about 0.45 to 1 ug RNA underwent reverse transcription using random hexamers. Each CDR3 protein gets one entry after TCRdb re-called the immunoSEQ multiplex PCR reads with MiXCR. This sample has 95,000 to 150,000 distinct CDR3 sequences, with about 95% found just once. The sample was CD8+ T cells from PBMCs. These receptors came from a human donor with Susac syndrome.

This clonotype appeared a single time. The chain recombines TRBV7-8 with TRBJ2-1; D uncertain. Trimming took off 5 bases at V and 6 bases at J, with 14 bases between the two ends. CDR3 size: 14 residues. Germline lookup yields CDR1 SGHVS and CDR2 FQNEAQ. The CDR3 protein is CASSPGPTSNEQFF. The CDR3 nucleotides are TGTGCCAGCAGCCCCGGCCCCACGTCCAATGAGCAGTTCTTC.

The rearrangement links TRBV6-5 to TRBJ1-2; a weak D match, TRBD1 (5 bases). The CDR3 runs 13 residues. Germline CDR1 MNHEY, CDR2 SVGAGI. V lost 8 bases and J 3 bases, leaving 13 bases between the germline ends. CDR3 region: CASGAAGYYGYTF. In DNA form, the CDR3 reads TGTGCCAGCGGGGCTGCAGGATACTATGGCTACACCTTC.

The V call is TRBV7-9, the J call TRBJ1-6; tentative D call: TRBD1 (5 bases). In germline, CDR1 is SEHNR, CDR2 FQNEAQ (reference sequence). The V end was cut by 4 bases, the J end by 9 bases, with 16 bases between. This CDR3 is built from 15 residues. DNA for the CDR3: TGTGCCAGCAGCTCAGGACGGCAGGGCGGTTCACCCCTCCACTTT. Translation gives CASSSGRQGGSPLHF.

This chain joins TRBV12-3 or TRBV12-4 and TRBJ2-3; 14 bases match TRBD2. This CDR3 has 16 amino acids. Unmatched junction bases numbered 4, after V lost 5 bases and J lost 3 bases. The CDR3 spells CASSPGLAGETDTQYF. CDR3 bases: TGTGCCAGCAGTCCGGGACTAGCGGGGGAAACAGATACGCAGTATTTT.

The CDR3 loop reads CASSDRGGNYNEQFF. CDR3 coding DNA: TGTGCCAGCAGCGACCGGGGGGGAAACTACAATGAGCAGTTCTTC. The chain links TRBV7-3 to TRBJ2-1, with 8 nucleotides matching TRBD2. Germline loops: CDR1 SGHTA, CDR2 FQGTGA. The CDR3 consists of 15 residues. Trimming took 5 bases from V and 3 from J; bases not matched to a gene: 6.

The chain combines TRBV6-5 with TRBJ2-5, with 7 bases lining up with TRBD1. The germline V gene encodes CDR1 MNHEY and CDR2 SVGAGI. CDR3 length: 14 residues. V was pared by 5 bases and J by 5 bases, with 8 bases of the junction left unmatched. This CDR3 reads CASSITGDRETQYF. The CDR3 DNA reads TGTGCCAGCAGTATTACAGGGGATCGGGAGACCCAGTACTTC.

The chain combines TRBV9 with TRBJ2-5; D may be TRBD2 (6 bases). This CDR3 spans 16 amino acids. V dropped 0 bases and J dropped 1 base, with 13 bases sitting between them. Germline V gene data show CDR1 as SGDLS and CDR2 as YYNGEE. CDR3 coding DNA: TGTGCCAGCAGCGTAGGAGGTGGGGGGACCCAAGAGACCCAGTACTTC. This translates into CASSVGGGGTQETQYF.

The chain uses TRBV20-1 and TRBJ1-2, with D maybe TRBD1 (6 bases). The V end lost 1 base, the J end lost 6 bases, and 15 bases lay between the germline ends. Germline V gene sequence: CDR1 DFQATT, CDR2 SNEGSKA (reference sequence). CDR3 size: 14 residues. CDR3: CSARGSDSSHGYTF. The CDR3 DNA is TGCAGTGCTAGAGGGTCGGACAGCTCTCATGGCTACACCTTC.

This rearrangement joins TRBV4-3 to TRBJ2-3; D might be TRBD2 (5 bases). Per germline, CDR1 LGHNA and CDR2 YSLEER. Deletions cut 2 bases from V and 6 bases from J, with 9 bases between. This CDR3 has 13 residues. This chain's CDR3 is CASSQISGDTQYF. The CDR3 nucleotides read TGCGCCAGCAGCCAAATCTCGGGGGATACGCAGTATTTT.

The chain has TRBV7-8 and TRBJ2-3; the D gene is possibly TRBD2 (6 bases). Germline values: CDR1 SGHVS, CDR2 FQNEAQ. Trimming removed 6 bases from V and 2 bases from J, with 18 bases in between. This CDR3 contains 16 residues. This CDR3 reads CASRVRTREDTDTQYF. The DNA of the CDR3 is TGTGCCAGCAGAGTCCGGACCAGGGAGGACACAGATACGCAGTATTTT.

The chain carries TRBV12-3 or TRBV12-4 and TRBJ1-2; D call uncertain. Trimming cost V 10 bases and J 4 bases, with 16 bases left between them. CDR3 size: 13 residues. The CDR3 sequence: CATSPTVGYGYTF. The CDR3 nucleotides read TGTGCCACCTCCCCAACAGTAGGCTATGGCTACACCTTC.

The chain couples TRBV12-3 or TRBV12-4 to TRBJ1-5; 8 nucleotides align to TRBD1. The CDR3 is 16 amino acids. Trimming cost V 6 bases and J 3 bases; bases outside gene matches: 10. CDR3 DNA: TGTGCCAGCAGCCAACCTCACAGGGGGACCAATCAGCCCCAGCATTTT. Its translation: CASSQPHRGTNQPQHF.

This sequence joins TRBV9 and TRBJ2-3; 9 bases are shared with TRBD2. The trim removed 3 bases at V and 6 bases at J, leaving 5 bases unmatched. Looked up from germline, CDR1 is SGDLS and CDR2 is YYNGEE. The CDR3 has 14 amino acids. The chain's CDR3 is CASSAAGGRDTQYF. DNA for the CDR3: TGTGCCAGCAGCGCCGCGGGGGGGCGGGATACGCAGTATTTT.

The chain employs TRBV2 and TRBJ2-1; D is ambiguous. The CDR3 loop spans 15 amino acids. Trimming left V 7 bases short and J 4 bases short, with 17 bases between. Germline-derived CDR1 and CDR2 are SNHLY and FYNNEI. The CDR3 DNA reads as TGTGCCAGCACCGTTGGATCCAGCCCGTACAATGAGCAGTTCTTC. Its protein is CASTVGSSPYNEQFF.

The V call is TRBV7-6, the J call TRBJ1-2, with TRBD1 as a possible D gene (5 bases). The V gene's germline CDR1 is SGHVS and CDR2 FNYEAQ. The CDR3 totals 16 residues. V was pared by 4 bases and J by 3 bases, with 18 bases between. The CDR3 region is CASSSLGEGSDYGYTF. The CDR3 bases are TGTGCCAGCAGCTCCCTGGGGGAGGGAAGTGACTATGGCTACACCTTC.